This entry lists 30 T cell receptor beta chains sequenced from one sample in a study of CD8 T cells in ankylosing spondylitis (TCRdb year 2017). The method was 5' RACE. Sequencing instrument: Illumina HiSeq 2500. The public sequencing data were trimmed at Q25 with fastp and processed into clonotypes with MiXCR by TCRdb, which kept only in-frame beta chains. Entries are consolidated by CDR3 protein sequence, retaining the most common genes and DNA. Here the sample has under 250,000 distinct CDR3 sequences; about 10% occur a single time. In total, the top ten clones hold approximately 2.5% of the sample. The specimen was blood, either unsorted or a sorted T cell fraction (not recorded which). Receptors were obtained from a male donor with ankylosing spondylitis or in good health (not recorded which).

This clonotype appeared many times. The chain employs TRBV28 and TRBJ2-3; D uncertain. The CDR3 has 12 amino acids. Per germline, CDR1 MDHEN and CDR2 SYDVKM. Between the trimmed V and J ends, which lost 6 bases and 3 bases, there was a span of 7 bases. Written as DNA, the CDR3 is TGTGCCAGCAGACTGGGGACAGATACGCAGTATTTT. Encoded protein: CASRLGTDTQYF.

In this sample, this clonotype turned up many times. The chain has TRBV15 and TRBJ2-4, with D perhaps matching TRBD1 (5 bases). The CDR3 spans 16 residues. Trimming shortened V by 0 bases and J by 1 base, and 10 bases separated the two germline ends. Germline CDR1 and CDR2: LNHNV and YYDKDF (reference sequence). Written as DNA, the CDR3 is TGTGCCACCAGCAGAGAGGGGCGCGGTGCCAAAAACATTCAGTACTTC. Translated, it gives CATSREGRGAKNIQYF.

This clonotype was observed many times. V usage is TRBV20-1 and J usage is TRBJ2-7; weak D call: TRBD1 (6 bases). The CDR3 runs 13 residues. CDR1 DFQATT and CDR2 SNEGSKA come from the germline V gene (reference sequence). Trimming pared 6 bases from V and 6 bases from J, leaving 18 bases between. The CDR3 reads CSAKKQGVFEQYF. DNA of the CDR3: TGCAGTGCGAAAAAACAGGGCGTGTTCGAGCAGTACTTC.

A word on this clonotype: Being one base from a much bigger clone, this may be a read error. The chain uses TRBV5-1 and TRBJ2-7, with unresolved D. The CDR3 covers 15 residues. Per germline, CDR1 SGHRS and CDR2 YFSETQ. The CDR3 sequence: CASSLFSEPYYEQCF. CDR3 DNA: TGCGCCAGCAGCTTATTCAGCGAACCGTACTACGAGCAGTGCTTC.

The sample holds many counts of this clonotype. V and J are TRBV5-5 and TRBJ1-4; no clear D. Trimming pared 0 bases from V and 4 bases from J, leaving 7 bases between. Germline V gives CDR1 SGHKS, CDR2 YYEKEE (reference sequence). This CDR3 comprises 14 residues. CDR3 region: CASSLGGFNEKLFF. The CDR3 DNA reads TGTGCCAGCAGCTTGGGAGGTTTTAATGAAAAACTGTTTTTT.

This clonotype has at least ten counts. This chain joins TRBV7-2 and TRBJ2-3; 7 nucleotides align to TRBD1. The CDR3 contains 14 residues. V shed 4 bases, J shed 2 bases, and the junction held 3 bases outside the gene matches. CDR1 is SGHTA, CDR2 FQGNSA, per germline. The chain's CDR3 is CASSSRGFTDTQYF. The CDR3 DNA is TGTGCCAGCAGCTCCAGGGGGTTCACAGATACGCAGTATTTT.

The genes are TRBV27 and TRBJ2-1, with 12 bases fitting TRBD1. V dropped 6 bases and J dropped 8; count of bases not matched to a gene: 8. From germline, CDR1 is MNHEY and CDR2 SMNVEV (reference sequence). The CDR3 is 15 residues long. Here the CDR3 DNA reads TGTGCCAGCAGCAGCCTCGGGACAGGGGGCGATGAGCAGTTCTTC. Its translation is CASSSLGTGGDEQFF.

At least ten counts were recorded for this clonotype. The chain combines TRBV7-9 with TRBJ1-4; 8 bases are a match to TRBD1. The CDR3 runs 14 residues. Germline V CDR1 and CDR2: SEHNR, FQNEAQ (reference sequence). The ends lost 3 bases at V and 7 bases at J; junction bases unmatched: 4. CDR3 residues: CASSLTGASEKLFF. The CDR3 DNA is TGTGCCAGCAGCTTGACAGGGGCCAGTGAAAAACTGTTTTTT.

This clonotype was seen ten or more times. V usage is TRBV9 and J usage is TRBJ2-2; either TRBD1 or TRBD2 may fit D (5 bases each). The CDR3 extends over 15 amino acids. The V gene lost 3 bases and the J gene lost 2 bases, with 11 bases spanning the gap. The germline gives CDR1 SGDLS, CDR2 YYNGEE. The CDR3 sequence: CASSAPGTNTGELFF. The CDR3 DNA reads TGTGCCAGCAGCGCACCCGGGACCAACACCGGGGAGCTGTTTTTT.

This clonotype was recorded many times. The J gene is TRBJ2-3, the V gene TRBV7-2; D uncertain. The germline gives CDR1 SGHTA, CDR2 FQGNSA. Trimming shortened V by 5 bases and J by 8 bases, and 17 bases separated the two germline ends. The CDR3 is made up of 14 amino acids. CDR3 coding DNA: TGTGCCAGCAGCCCTGGCTCGCCGGAGAGTACGCAGTATTTT. The encoded protein is CASSPGSPESTQYF.

This clonotype was seen many times. CDR3 loop: CASSILEKAQYF. The CDR3 nucleotides are TGTGCCAGCAGTATACTAGAAAAGGCCCAGTACTTC. The V gene is TRBV6-2 or TRBV6-3, the J gene TRBJ2-5, with D maybe TRBD2 (5 bases). This CDR3 has 12 amino acids. Per germline, CDR1 MNHEY and CDR2 SVGEGT. The germline V and J ends were trimmed by 5 bases and 9 bases, with 13 bases remaining between them.

The CDR3 spells CSAMTGEEKLFF. The CDR3 DNA is TGCAGCGCTATGACAGGGGAAGAAAAACTGTTTTTT. The chain couples TRBV29-1 to TRBJ1-4; the match to TRBD1 covers 8 bases. The CDR3 length is 12 residues. The V gene end was trimmed by 7 bases and the J gene end by 8 bases; junction bases not matched to a gene: 6. Per germline, CDR1 SQVTM and CDR2 ANQGSEA.

This chain's CDR3 is CASTGGVAGELFF. Written as DNA, the CDR3 is TGTGCCAGCACAGGGGGGGTAGCCGGGGAGCTGTTTTTT. The chain is built from TRBV13 and TRBJ2-2; D is perhaps TRBD1 or TRBD2 (7 bases each). The CDR3 length is 13 residues. Germline assignment: CDR1 PRHDT and CDR2 FYEKMQ (reference sequence). Trimming pared 7 bases from V and 6 bases from J, leaving 12 bases between.

This clonotype was seen many times. This chain connects TRBV18 to TRBJ2-7, with TRBD2 identical over 10 bases. The CDR3 contains 14 residues. Germline V lookup: CDR1 KGHSH, CDR2 LQKENI. After removal of 5 bases from V and 7 bases from J, the junction contained 8 bases not matched to a gene. As DNA, the CDR3 is TGTGCCAGCTCATTACAGCGGGAGGGCCAGGAGCAGTACTTC. It encodes CASSLQREGQEQYF.

The chain combines TRBV2 with TRBJ1-2; the D is unclear. Trimming removed 2 bases at V and 0 bases at J, with 7 bases between. This CDR3 is 14 amino acids long. Germline CDR1 and CDR2: SNHLY and FYNNEI. The CDR3 coding sequence is TGTGCCAGCAGTGAAACTCAAGCTAACTATGGCTACACCTTC. It is translated as CASSETQANYGYTF.

This clonotype was observed many times. The genes are TRBV16 and TRBJ1-5; D gene ambiguous. In germline, CDR1 is KGHSY, CDR2 FQNENV. V lost 2 bases to trimming and J lost 1 base, with 6 bases between them. This CDR3 is built from 14 residues. DNA of the CDR3: TGTGCCAGCAGCCAAGTAGGGAGCAATCAGCCCCAGCATTTT. It yields the protein CASSQVGSNQPQHF.

The J gene is TRBJ1-1, the V gene TRBV6-5; TRBD1 might be the D (5 bases). V was pared by 5 bases and J by 0 bases, with 16 bases between. The CDR3 spans 16 residues. From germline, CDR1 is MNHEY and CDR2 SVGAGI. The CDR3 reads CASSLLPRGLNTEAFF. CDR3 nucleotide sequence: TGTGCCAGCAGTCTACTCCCAAGGGGCCTGAACACTGAAGCTTTCTTT.

This clonotype was observed at least ten times. The chain recombines TRBV30 with TRBJ2-5; no reliable D call. The CDR3 extends over 14 amino acids. Trimming pared 0 bases from V and 4 bases from J, leaving 12 bases between. Per the germline V gene, CDR1 is GTSNPN and CDR2 is SVGIG (reference sequence). CDR3 in amino acids: CAWSVRRAVETQYF. CDR3 sequence (DNA): TGTGCCTGGAGTGTACGCCGGGCCGTAGAGACCCAGTACTTC.

In its sample, this clonotype was seen many times. The chain has TRBV6-2 or TRBV6-3 and TRBJ1-2, with 9 bases lining up with TRBD1. The CDR3 runs to 14 residues. Germline V lookup: CDR1 MNHEY, CDR2 SVGEGT. The J segment lost 6 bases and the V segment lost 7 bases, leaving 9 bases of the junction unmatched. CDR3 in amino acids: CASTGQGIVHGYTF. The CDR3 coding sequence is TGTGCCAGCACAGGACAGGGGATAGTTCATGGCTACACCTTC.

This clonotype was seen repeatedly, ten times or more. V usage is TRBV6-8 and J usage is TRBJ1-5; the D gene is possibly TRBD1 (6 bases). Germline CDR1 is MNHGY and CDR2 is SAAAGT. V was trimmed by 6 bases and J by 0 bases, leaving 12 bases between them. This CDR3 region has 15 residues. The CDR3 reads CASSVDSNSNQPQHF. The DNA of the CDR3 is TGTGCCAGCAGCGTGGACAGTAATAGCAATCAGCCCCAGCATTTT.

This clonotype has at least ten counts. This chain links TRBV2 with TRBJ2-1; D might be TRBD1 or TRBD2, each matching 6 bases. Germline values: CDR1 SNHLY, CDR2 FYNNEI. The V and J ends lost 3 bases and 7 bases respectively, with 19 bases between them. The CDR3 has 16 amino acids. CDR3 DNA sequence: TGTGCCAGCAGTGACGGGCGGGGACATCCCCGGAATGAGCAGTTCTTC. As protein: CASSDGRGHPRNEQFF.

The rearrangement links TRBV7-2 to TRBJ2-5, with D possibly called TRBD1 or TRBD2 (5 bases each). The CDR3 runs 16 residues. Germline-derived CDR1 and CDR2 are SGHTA and FQGNSA. V was cut by 3 bases and J by 3 bases, with 17 bases left in between. DNA for the CDR3: TGTGCCAGCAGCTTTTCGGGACGGACTGTTAAAGAGACCCAGTACTTC. It is translated as CASSFSGRTVKETQYF.

This clonotype was detected ten times or more. This chain connects TRBV19 to TRBJ2-1; no clear D gene. The germline CDR1 and CDR2 sequences are LNHDA and SQIVND (reference sequence). V lost 7 bases and J 6 bases, leaving 13 bases between the germline ends. The CDR3 loop spans 13 amino acids. The CDR3 is CASTLQVGNEQFF. The DNA of the CDR3 is TGTGCCAGTACCCTACAAGTCGGCAATGAGCAGTTCTTC.

This clonotype was recorded many times. The chain links TRBV29-1 to TRBJ1-2; the match to TRBD1 covers 7 bases. After removal of 5 bases from V and 1 base from J, the junction contained 1 base not matched to a gene. The CDR3 runs 12 residues. Germline V gene data show CDR1 as SQVTM and CDR2 as ANQGSEA. Written as DNA, the CDR3 is TGCAGCGTTCAGGGGGGTAACTATGGCTACACCTTC. It codes for CSVQGGNYGYTF.

This clonotype came up a few times. The rearrangement links TRBV7-9 to TRBJ1-3; D is possibly TRBD1 (5 bases). V lost 1 base and J lost 2, with 12 bases in between. The germline CDR1 and CDR2 sequences are SEHNR and FQNEAQ (reference sequence). The CDR3 contains 16 residues. The DNA of the CDR3 is TGTGCCAGCAGCTTAGAGGGGCTACTTGCTGGAAACACCATATATTTT. It translates to CASSLEGLLAGNTIYF.

The genes are TRBV6-1 and TRBJ1-1; a possible D gene is TRBD1 (6 bases). Trimming left V 5 bases short and J 1 base short, with 17 bases between. The CDR3 sequence is 16 residues long. Germline loops: CDR1 MNHNS, CDR2 SASEGT. CDR3 sequence: CASSRRGLTGNTEAFF. DNA for the CDR3: TGTGCCAGCAGTCGCAGGGGCCTGACAGGGAACACTGAAGCTTTCTTT.

In its sample, this clonotype was seen once. A read error may explain this, as a much larger clone is one base away. This sequence joins TRBV7-2 and TRBJ2-7; D may be TRBD1 (5 bases). Per the germline V gene, CDR1 is SGHTA and CDR2 is FQGNSA. The CDR3 loop spans 15 amino acids. With 1 base removed from V and 4 bases from J, the gap between germline ends came to 14 bases. The CDR3 loop is CASSLEDRPSYEQYF. CDR3 DNA sequence: TGTGCCAGCAGCTTAGAAGACAGACCCAGTTACGAGCAGTACTTC.

This clonotype was found many times. The chain is built from TRBV21-1 and TRBJ1-2. TRBV21-1 is shown as a pseudogene. This CDR3 spans 14 amino acids. Here the CDR3 DNA reads TGTGCCAGCAGCAAGGCTACAGTGTTTTATGGCTACACCTTC. This gives the protein CASSKATVFYGYTF.

In its sample, this clonotype was seen many times. The chain recombines TRBV20-1 with TRBJ2-4; 7 positions agree with TRBD1. V lost 4 bases to trimming and J lost 0 bases; unmatched junction nucleotides: 15. The CDR3 loop spans 18 amino acids. The germline CDR1 and CDR2 sequences are DFQATT and SNEGSKA (reference sequence). The CDR3 is CSAKLSRDSFLAKNIQYF. The CDR3 coding sequence is TGCAGTGCTAAGCTGTCCCGGGACAGCTTCTTAGCCAAAAACATTCAGTACTTC.

Note on this clonotype: A much larger clone differs from this one at a single base, so this may be a read error. This sequence joins TRBV4-1 and TRBJ2-7, with D hard to call. Germline V gene sequence: CDR1 MGHRA, CDR2 YSYEKL. The CDR3 is made up of 19 amino acids. Deletions cut 0 bases from V and 2 bases from J, with 23 bases between. The CDR3 DNA sequence: TGCGCCAGCAGCCAAGATCAGTTCCGGGCGACTCGCTCTACCTACGAGCAGTACTTC. Residues: CASSQDQFRATRSTYEQYF.